This T cell receptor beta chain comes out of a study of blood T cell repertoires in COVID-19. Whole-study context: Samples representing acute and convalescent COVID-19 were sourced from the United States, Italy and Spain. The analysed material was cDNA or gDNA that came from T cells, B-cell-depleted T cells, or PBMCs.

In the study's own analysis: Reference gene primer amplification gave nucleated cell count estimates. Only in-frame clones appear in the TCRdb table, and some are missing; sequencing was by immunoSEQ multiplex PCR. For V, J and clone size, that table is used; D and trimming come from the DNA. The profile shows some 160,000 clones, 80% of them singletons. This clone has more than one count but fewer than ten. The V segment lost 7 bases and the J segment 4 bases; nucleotides outside the gene matches: 8. The CDR3 length is 13 residues. CDR1 and CDR2 (germline): SQVTM, ANQGSEA. The V and J genes are TRBV29-1 and TRBJ2-3; TRBD1 agrees at 7 bases. This receptor was taken from a woman aged 60-75 years who had recovered from COVID-19. The specimen was PBMCs or T cells enriched from blood (not recorded which). Here the CDR3 reads CSGAQGNSDTQYF. The CDR3 region has the DNA TGCAGCGGGGCACAGGGGAACTCAGATACGCAGTATTTT.